A selection of T cell receptor beta chains follows, all from one sample in a study of cytomegalovirus exposure and HLA in healthy donors. Produced via immunoSEQ multiplex PCR; TCRdb's table is partial and in-frame only. The sample has tens of thousands of clones; roughly 79% are singletons. The sample consisted of PBMCs. Receptors originate from a woman aged 40 to 50 in good health and CMV-seronegative. CDR3s include the opening cysteine and the closing phenylalanine or tryptophan. D genes are given only for firm matches. Rows may omit the clone size; those that give it use once, few, many or a size class.

d_gene,abundance,j_gene,v_gene,len,CDR3aa,CDR3nt
-,-,TRBJ1-2,TRBV9,13,CASSVGLDTGYTF,TGTGCCAGCAGCGTAGGGTTAGACACTGGCTACACCTTC
-,-,TRBJ1-6,TRBV4-1,14,CASSQDGGNSPLHF,TGCGCCAGCAGCCAAGATGGAGGGAATTCACCCCTCCACTTT
-,-,TRBJ1-4,TRBV9,14,CASSRNTGKEKLFF,TGTGCCAGCAGTCGTAATACAGGGAAGGAAAAACTGTTTTTT
TRBD2,-,TRBJ2-2,TRBV5-4,16,CASRTSGGPNTGELFF,TGTGCCAGCAGAACTAGCGGGGGGCCGAACACCGGGGAGCTGTTTTTT
TRBD2,-,TRBJ2-3,TRBV29-1,14,CSGRGGGGTDTQYF,TGCAGCGGCCGGGGCGGGGGGGGGACAGATACGCAGTATTTT
-,-,TRBJ2-7,TRBV27,14,CASSRQARSYEQYF,TGTGCCAGCAGTCGACAGGCCCGCTCCTACGAGCAGTACTTC
-,-,TRBJ1-5,TRBV19,12,CASRDNNQPQHF,TGTGCCAGTAGGGACAACAATCAGCCCCAGCATTTT
TRBD1,-,TRBJ2-3,TRBV9,17,CASSETGESPSTDTQYF,TGTGCCAGCAGCGAGACAGGGGAATCTCCTAGCACAGATACGCAGTATTTT
TRBD1,-,TRBJ2-5,TRBV5-1,14,CASSETGGRETQYF,TGCGCCAGCAGCGAAACAGGGGGGAGGGAGACCCAGTACTTC
-,-,TRBJ2-1,TRBV7-6,16,CASSLVVASSYNEQFF,TGTGCCAGCAGCTTAGTTGTAGCCTCCTCCTACAATGAGCAGTTCTTC
-,-,TRBJ1-6,TRBV5-4,13,CASTFGQNSPLHF,TGTGCCAGCACCTTTGGGCAGAATTCACCCCTCCACTTT
-,once,TRBJ1-6,TRBV7-8,17,CASSPHRAFAYNSPLHF,TGTGCCAGCAGCCCCCACAGGGCTTTCGCTTATAATTCACCCCTCCACTTT
-,-,TRBJ2-5,TRBV5-1,14,CASSPGQQQETQYF,TGCGCCAGCAGCCCGGGACAACAGCAAGAGACCCAGTACTTC
TRBD1,few,TRBJ1-6,TRBV11-2,16,CASSSLNRGRGSPLHF,TGTGCCAGCAGCTCACTTAACAGGGGGCGAGGGTCACCCCTCCACTTT
TRBD1,-,TRBJ1-1,TRBV7-2,19,CASSYPSGTGGFGVTEAFF,TGTGCCAGCAGCTATCCTTCCGGGACAGGGGGCTTCGGTGTCACTGAAGCTTTCTTT
TRBD1,-,TRBJ1-4,TRBV2,14,CASRQGQANEKLFF,TGTGCCAGCAGACAGGGGCAGGCTAATGAAAAACTGTTTTTT
TRBD1,-,TRBJ1-5,TRBV10-3,14,CAIGQGIYNQPQHF,TGTGCCATCGGACAGGGCATCTACAATCAGCCCCAGCATTTT
-,-,TRBJ1-1,TRBV6-6,14,CASSSQTRGTEAFF,TGTGCCAGCAGTTCCCAGACGCGGGGCACTGAAGCTTTCTTT
TRBD1,-,TRBJ1-3,TRBV6-1,15,CASRADRAAGNTIYF,TGTGCCAGCAGAGCGGACAGGGCGGCTGGAAACACCATATATTTT
-,-,TRBJ2-3,TRBV6-5,14,CASSYTGSTDTQYF,TGTGCCAGCAGTTATACGGGTTCCACAGATACGCAGTATTTT
-,-,TRBJ2-2,TRBV2,16,CASSEFRGTGGGELFF,TGTGCCAGCAGTGAATTCAGGGGGACTGGTGGCGGGGAGCTGTTTTTT
-,few,TRBJ2-1,TRBV2,15,CASSERLAAYNEQFF,TGTGCCAGCAGTGAAAGGCTAGCTGCCTACAATGAGCAGTTCTTC
-,-,TRBJ2-2,TRBV28,14,CASSSQGGARELFF,TGTGCCAGCAGTTCTCAGGGGGGAGCCCGAGAGCTGTTTTTT
-,-,TRBJ1-6,TRBV21-1,15,CASPSLGQGGSPLHF,TGTGCCAGCCCCTCGTTGGGACAGGGGGGTTCACCCCTCCACTTT
-,-,TRBJ1-6,TRBV16,16,CASSQGAGVSISPLHF,TGTGCCAGCAGCCAAGGGGCAGGGGTGAGCATTTCACCCCTCCACTTT
-,-,TRBJ1-3,TRBV28,16,CASSLAATGSGNTIYF,TGTGCCAGCAGTCTAGCTGCGACAGGTTCTGGAAACACCATATATTTT
-,-,TRBJ2-3,TRBV29-1,14,CSVALGEPTDTQYF,TGCAGCGTAGCCCTAGGGGAACCCACAGATACGCAGTATTTT
-,-,TRBJ2-7,TRBV5-8,16,CASSLAEGLHFVEQYF,TGTGCCAGCAGCTTGGCCGAGGGACTTCATTTTGTAGAGCAGTACTTC
-,-,TRBJ2-5,TRBV5-1,15,CASAASATNGETQYF,TGCGCCAGCGCTGCTTCAGCTACCAACGGGGAGACCCAGTACTTC
TRBD1,once,TRBJ1-1,TRBV5-1,16,CASSRDRERMNTEAFF,TGCGCCAGCAGCCGGGACAGAGAGCGCATGAACACTGAAGCTTTCTTT
TRBD2,-,TRBJ2-7,TRBV2,14,CASTGGGFSYEQYF,TGTGCCAGCACGGGCGGGGGTTTCTCCTACGAGCAGTACTTC
TRBD2,-,TRBJ2-5,TRBV7-9,15,CASSTSGTSGETQYF,TGTGCCAGCAGCACCTCCGGGACTAGCGGGGAGACCCAGTACTTC
-,-,TRBJ1-3,TRBV12-2,15,CASRHPEDSGNTIYF,TGTGCAAGTCGCCACCCGGAGGACTCTGGAAACACCATATATTTT
TRBD1,once,TRBJ1-4,TRBV7-9,15,CASTGRGQGNEKLFF,TGTGCCAGCACCGGCCGGGGACAGGGTAATGAAAAACTGTTTTTT
-,once,TRBJ1-3,TRBV19,15,CASSIEGVSGNTIYF,TGTGCCAGTAGTATTGAGGGCGTCTCTGGAAACACCATATATTTT
TRBD1,-,TRBJ1-1,TRBV18,13,CASSGQSNTEAFF,TGTGCCAGCTCGGGACAGTCCAACACTGAAGCTTTCTTT
-,-,TRBJ1-5,TRBV4-3,15,CASSQEPRGNQPQHF,TGCGCCAGCAGCCAAGAACCGCGGGGAAATCAGCCCCAGCATTTT
-,few,TRBJ1-1,TRBV13,14,CASSLGTGWTEAFF,TGTGCCAGCAGCTTGGGCACAGGCTGGACTGAAGCTTTCTTT
-,-,TRBJ1-2,TRBV4-2,15,CASSQDFGVSYGYTF,TGTGCCAGCAGCCAAGATTTCGGGGTTTCCTATGGCTACACCTTC
TRBD1,-,TRBJ2-7,TRBV6-1,14,CASNRGQGDYEQYF,TGTGCCAGCAACAGAGGACAGGGGGACTACGAGCAGTACTTC
-,-,TRBJ2-1,TRBV6-1,16,CASSEALIGFGNEQFF,TGTGCCAGCAGTGAAGCGCTGATCGGGTTCGGCAATGAGCAGTTCTTC
-,-,TRBJ1-1,TRBV4-1,15,CASSHPTDALVKAFF,TGCGCCAGCAGCCATCCCACAGACGCTCTGGTTAAAGCTTTCTTT
-,few,TRBJ2-3,TRBV7-2,13,CASSLLSVDTQYF,TGTGCCAGCTCCCTTCTTAGCGTCGATACGCAGTATTTT
-,-,TRBJ2-3,TRBV6-6,14,CASQRLPRGDTQYF,TGTGCCAGCCAGAGACTCCCGCGGGGAGATACGCAGTATTTT
TRBD1,once,TRBJ1-5,TRBV28,15,CASVTQGAMSQPQHF,TGTGCCAGCGTGACACAGGGGGCTATGAGTCAGCCCCAGCATTTT
-,few,TRBJ1-5,TRBV21-1,16,CASSKGVTGDNQPQHF,TGTGCCAGCAGCAAAGGGGTGACAGGGGACAATCAGCCCCAGCATTTT
TRBD2,-,TRBJ2-1,TRBV9,15,CASSPSAGYDNEQFF,TGTGCCAGCAGCCCTTCAGCGGGGTACGACAATGAGCAGTTCTTC
-,-,TRBJ2-1,TRBV7-9,14,CASSLEGDYNEQFF,TGTGCCAGCAGCTTAGAGGGGGACTACAATGAGCAGTTCTTC
-,few,TRBJ2-1,TRBV5-1,14,CASSLVGGGDEQFF,TGCGCCAGCAGCTTGGTGGGGGGAGGCGATGAGCAGTTCTTC
-,-,TRBJ1-2,TRBV6-5,14,CASSYREAYYGYTF,TGTGCCAGCAGTTACCGGGAGGCATACTATGGCTACACCTTC
TRBD2,medium-sized,TRBJ2-2,TRBV27,15,CASRLAGVNTGELFF,TGTGCCAGCAGATTAGCGGGGGTAAACACCGGGGAGCTGTTTTTT
-,-,TRBJ1-2,TRBV9,12,CASSGNSYGYTF,TGTGCCAGCAGCGGCAACAGCTATGGCTACACCTTC
TRBD1,-,TRBJ1-1,TRBV6-1,12,CATRAGGTEAFF,TGTGCCACCAGAGCAGGGGGCACTGAAGCTTTCTTT
TRBD2,-,TRBJ2-2,TRBV4-1,15,CASTSPGGHTGELFF,TGCGCCAGCACCTCCCCGGGGGGGCACACCGGGGAGCTGTTTTTT
TRBD1,-,TRBJ1-2,TRBV27,12,CATSGTGYGYTF,TGTGCCACCTCAGGGACAGGGTATGGCTACACCTTC
-,-,TRBJ1-5,TRBV2,13,CASSRDINQPQHF,TGTGCCAGCAGTCGGGACATTAATCAGCCCCAGCATTTT
-,few,TRBJ2-2,TRBV11-3,13,CASSQSLTGELFF,TGTGCCAGCAGCCAGTCACTAACCGGGGAGCTGTTTTTT
-,-,TRBJ2-5,TRBV5-1,14,CASSSTWESETQYF,TGCGCCAGCAGCTCCACCTGGGAGAGTGAGACCCAGTACTTC